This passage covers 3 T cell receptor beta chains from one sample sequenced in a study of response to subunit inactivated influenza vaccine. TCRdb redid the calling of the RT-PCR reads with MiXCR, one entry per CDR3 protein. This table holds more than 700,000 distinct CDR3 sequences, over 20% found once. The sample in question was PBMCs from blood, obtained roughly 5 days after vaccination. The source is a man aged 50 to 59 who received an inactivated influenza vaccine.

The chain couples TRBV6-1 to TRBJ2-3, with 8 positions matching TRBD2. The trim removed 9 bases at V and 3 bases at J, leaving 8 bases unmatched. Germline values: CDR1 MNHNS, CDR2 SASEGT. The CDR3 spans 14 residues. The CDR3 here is CASKRSGGTDTQYF. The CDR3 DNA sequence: TGTGCCAGTAAAAGGAGCGGGGGTACAGATACGCAGTATTTT.

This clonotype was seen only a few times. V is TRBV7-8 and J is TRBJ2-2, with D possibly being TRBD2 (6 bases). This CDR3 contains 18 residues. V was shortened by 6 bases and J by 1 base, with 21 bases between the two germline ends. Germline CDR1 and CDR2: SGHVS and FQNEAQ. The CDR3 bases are TGTGCCAGCAGGTTTCCTCACGGGGGACGGTGGAACACCGGGGAGCTGTTTTTT. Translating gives CASRFPHGGRWNTGELFF.

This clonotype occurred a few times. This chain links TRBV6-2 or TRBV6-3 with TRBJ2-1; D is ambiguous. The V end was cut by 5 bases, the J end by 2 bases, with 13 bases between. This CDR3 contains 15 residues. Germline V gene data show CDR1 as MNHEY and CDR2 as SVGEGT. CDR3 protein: CASSPLAVPYNEQFF. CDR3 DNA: TGTGCCAGCAGTCCCCTGGCGGTACCCTACAATGAGCAGTTCTTC.